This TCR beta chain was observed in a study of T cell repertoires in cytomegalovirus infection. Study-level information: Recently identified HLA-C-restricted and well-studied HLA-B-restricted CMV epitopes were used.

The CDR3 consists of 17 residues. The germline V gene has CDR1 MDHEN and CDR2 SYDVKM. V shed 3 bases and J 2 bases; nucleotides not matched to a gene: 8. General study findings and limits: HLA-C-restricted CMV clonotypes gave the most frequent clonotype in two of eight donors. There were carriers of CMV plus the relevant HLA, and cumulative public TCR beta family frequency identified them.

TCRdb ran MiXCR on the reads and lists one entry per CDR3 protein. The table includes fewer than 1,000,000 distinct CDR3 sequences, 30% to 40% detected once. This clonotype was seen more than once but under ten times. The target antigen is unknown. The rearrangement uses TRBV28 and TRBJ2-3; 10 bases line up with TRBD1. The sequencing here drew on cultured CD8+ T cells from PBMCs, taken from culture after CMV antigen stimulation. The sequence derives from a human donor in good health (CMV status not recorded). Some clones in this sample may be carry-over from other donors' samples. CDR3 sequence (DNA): TGTGCCAGCAGTTTGTCTCCGGGACAGGGGTACACAGATACGCAGTATTTT. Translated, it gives CASSLSPGQGYTDTQYF.